This TCR beta chain was found in a study of T cells in Graves' hyperthyroidism and ophthalmopathy. Points on this clonotype: The antigen is unknown.

The CDR3 regions of TCR beta were amplified from RNA transcripts. HTBI primers were used for first-round RT-PCR of the TCR CDR3. TCRdb independently ran MiXCR on the multiplex PCR reads; one entry per CDR3 protein. Among under 700,000 distinct CDR3 sequences listed, about a sixth were seen once. Overall study findings and caveats: Ophthalmopathy, as predicted by the model, came a median around 6 months after the prediction.

The specimen sequenced was blood. The receptor comes from a woman under 30 with Graves' hyperthyroidism.

The CDR3, as DNA: TGTGCCAGCAGCTTGGGAACAGGGAGGGATGGCTACACCTTC. Translating it yields CASSLGTGRDGYTF. This chain uses TRBV5-5 with TRBJ1-2; the D gene is possibly TRBD1 (6 bases). CDR3 length: 14 amino acids. The V gene's germline CDR1 is SGHKS and CDR2 YYEKEE (reference sequence). The V end was cut by 0 bases, the J end by 6 bases, with 12 bases between.